What follows describes a single T cell receptor beta chain. The V gene's germline CDR1 is MDHEN and CDR2 SYDVKM. The CDR3 is 19 amino acids. V lost 1 base and J lost 3; bases outside the gene matches: 16. These data are taken from a study of blood T cell repertoires in COVID-19. Study-level information: There were acute and convalescent COVID-19 samples, and they came from the United States, Italy and Spain. From T cells, B-cell-depleted T cells, or PBMCs came the material, which was cDNA or gDNA.

In the original workflow: From reference gene primer amplification, estimates of nucleated cell counts were derived. Some clones are missing from TCRdb's copy, which holds only in-frame ones; the method was immunoSEQ multiplex PCR. That table furnishes V, J and clone size, whereas the DNA furnished D and trimming. This table has fewer than 500,000 clones, more than 80% appearing once. V is TRBV28 and J is TRBJ2-7; the match to TRBD2 covers 9 bases. The origin of this receptor is a woman aged 25 to 39 with active or convalescent COVID-19. The specimen was peripheral blood. CDR3 residues: CASSLSVSTGLAFIYEQYF. DNA of the CDR3: TGTGCCAGCAGTTTATCGGTATCCACGGGACTAGCTTTTATCTACGAGCAGTACTTC.